Presented here are 23 T cell receptor beta chains from one specimen sequenced in a study of neoadjuvant anti-PD-1 for oral cavity cancer. Data came from immunoSEQ multiplex PCR; TCRdb stores just in-frame clones and leaves some out. Of approximately 7,400 clones listed, around 48% were seen once; the top ten hold about 11%. This specimen consisted of tumor tissue, obtained before nivolumab (anti-PD-1) treatment. All receptors come from a person aged 35 to 85 with oral cavity squamous cell carcinoma.

In its sample, this clone is medium-sized. The genes are TRBV15 and TRBJ1-5; 7 positions agree with TRBD1. V was pared by 0 bases and J by 0 bases, with 5 bases of the junction left unmatched. The CDR3 is 17 residues long. Germline V gene data show CDR1 as LNHNV and CDR2 as YYDKDF (reference sequence). CDR3 coding DNA: TGTGCCACCAGCAGAGAAAGGGACAGCTCTAGCAATCAGCCCCAGCATTTT. Translated, it gives CATSRERDSSSNQPQHF.

By share of the sample, this clone is large. The V call is TRBV28, the J call TRBJ2-1, with D perhaps TRBD2 (5 bases). This CDR3 has 17 residues. V was trimmed by 5 bases and J by 8 bases, leaving 25 bases between them. From germline, CDR1 is MDHEN and CDR2 SYDVKM. This CDR3 is CASSPHPTPLAVDEQFF. In DNA form, the CDR3 reads TGTGCCAGCAGTCCTCACCCCACACCCCTAGCAGTGGATGAGCAGTTCTTC.

V and J are TRBV5-1 and TRBJ1-1; TRBD1 matches 8 bases. V was clipped by 4 bases and J by 0 bases; unmatched bases: 5. Germline lookup yields CDR1 SGHRS and CDR2 YFSETQ. This CDR3 region has 15 residues. CDR3 protein: CASSRGQGVNTEAFF. The DNA for the CDR3 is TGCGCCAGCAGCCGTGGACAGGGTGTGAACACTGAAGCTTTCTTT.

This clone was detected only a few times. The chain employs TRBV20-1 and TRBJ1-2; D remains ambiguous. The CDR3 runs 10 residues. Germline V CDR1 and CDR2: DFQATT, SNEGSKA (reference sequence). Trimming took off 6 bases at V and 3 bases at J, with 5 bases between the two ends. CDR3 nucleotide sequence: TGCAGTGCGCCGGACTATGGCTACACCTTC. It codes for CSAPDYGYTF.

This clone ranks as medium-sized. The chain employs TRBV9 and TRBJ2-3, with D hard to call. This CDR3 is built from 15 residues. The germline gives CDR1 SGDLS, CDR2 YYNGEE. V shed 0 bases and J shed 0 bases, with 8 bases lying between them. The CDR3 nucleotides are TGTGCCAGCAGCGTAGGGGTCTATAGCACAGATACGCAGTATTTT. Translated, it gives CASSVGVYSTDTQYF.

The CDR3: CASSPGTELNTEAFF. CDR3 in DNA: TGTGCCAGTAGCCCCGGGACAGAATTGAACACTGAAGCTTTCTTT. The rearrangement links TRBV19 to TRBJ1-1; 7 nucleotides line up with TRBD1. The CDR3 spans 15 residues. Germline assignment: CDR1 LNHDA and CDR2 SQIVND (reference sequence). The J segment lost 0 bases and the V segment lost 6 bases, leaving 7 bases of the junction unmatched.

The chain carries TRBV7-3 and TRBJ2-5; D not resolved. Germline-derived CDR1 and CDR2 are SGHTA and FQGTGA. This CDR3 region has 11 residues. V shed 9 bases and J shed 3 bases, with 8 bases lying between them. CDR3 in amino acids: CASSLKETQYF. The DNA for the CDR3 is TGTGCCAGTTCCCTTAAAGAGACCCAGTACTTC.

In this sample, this clone turned up a few times. The chain carries TRBV6-1 and TRBJ2-7, with D perhaps TRBD1 or TRBD2 (5 bases each). The CDR3 length is 15 residues. Trimming removed 10 bases at V and 1 base at J, with 20 bases between. The germline V gene has CDR1 MNHNS and CDR2 SASEGT. The CDR3 sequence: CATSPPERGSYEQYF. The DNA of the CDR3 is TGTGCCACCTCGCCGCCCGAGAGGGGATCCTACGAGCAGTACTTC.

The CDR3 DNA reads TGTGCCAGCAGCCGCAACACCGGGGAGCTGTTTTTT. Translated: CASSRNTGELFF. The chain links TRBV4-2 to TRBJ2-2; D remains unclear. Per germline, CDR1 LGHNA and CDR2 YNFKEQ. V lost 4 bases and J 2 bases, leaving 2 bases between the germline ends. The CDR3 runs to 12 residues.

The chain is built from TRBV19 and TRBJ2-3, with D perhaps TRBD2 (6 bases). Trimming cost V 3 bases and J 6 bases, with 10 bases left between them. Per germline, CDR1 LNHDA and CDR2 SQIVND (reference sequence). The CDR3 contains 13 residues. The CDR3 sequence: CASSMYAGDTQYF. As DNA, the CDR3 is TGTGCCAGTAGTATGTACGCGGGGGATACGCAGTATTTT.

The rearrangement uses TRBV5-1 and TRBJ2-7; 10 bases align to TRBD1. CDR1 and CDR2 (germline): SGHRS, YFSETQ. J lost 5 bases, V lost 1 base, and 6 bases had no gene match. This CDR3 region has 15 residues. The chain's CDR3 is CASSLTGQGRNEQYF. The CDR3 DNA follows: TGCGCCAGCAGCTTGACGGGACAGGGGCGCAACGAGCAGTACTTC.

This sequence joins TRBV5-5 and TRBJ2-5; no definite D call. The CDR3 runs to 11 residues. CDR1 is SGHKS and CDR2 is YYEKEE in the germline V gene (reference sequence). V lost 3 bases to trimming and J lost 5 bases, with 5 bases between them. The CDR3 region is CASSYGETQYF. For the CDR3, the DNA is TGTGCCAGCAGCTATGGGGAGACCCAGTACTTC.

This clone has just a few counts. This chain links TRBV7-3 with TRBJ2-5, with TRBD2 as a possible D gene (6 bases). V dropped 3 bases and J dropped 5 bases, with 13 bases sitting between them. The CDR3 runs to 14 residues. Germline CDR1 and CDR2: SGHTA and FQGTGA. CDR3 amino acids: CASSFGGPPETQYF. In DNA form, the CDR3 reads TGTGCCAGCAGCTTCGGGGGTCCCCCGGAGACCCAGTACTTC.

The chain links TRBV4-2 to TRBJ1-1; TRBD1 agrees at 7 bases. Germline loops: CDR1 LGHNA, CDR2 YNFKEQ. The trim removed 1 base at V and 6 bases at J, leaving 14 bases unmatched. The CDR3 spans 17 residues. The CDR3 loop is CASSQGTVGRGVAEAFF. The DNA for the CDR3 is TGTGCCAGCAGCCAAGGGACAGTGGGCAGGGGGGTCGCTGAAGCTTTCTTT.

V usage is TRBV9 and J usage is TRBJ2-1, with D perhaps matching TRBD1 (6 bases). CDR3 length: 12 residues. V was pared by 0 bases and J by 10 bases, with 8 bases between. Germline V gene data show CDR1 as SGDLS and CDR2 as YYNGEE. The CDR3 sequence is CASSVVDREQFF. The CDR3 nucleotides are TGTGCCAGCAGCGTAGTGGACAGAGAGCAGTTCTTC.

This clone was seen only a few times. The chain is built from TRBV9 and TRBJ1-1; weak D call: TRBD1 (5 bases). This CDR3 spans 17 amino acids. The V gene lost 2 bases and the J gene lost 0 bases, with 17 bases spanning the gap. Germline V gives CDR1 SGDLS, CDR2 YYNGEE. CDR3 in amino acids: CASSVDGALAMNTEAFF. DNA of the CDR3: TGTGCCAGCAGCGTCGACGGGGCACTTGCCATGAACACTGAAGCTTTCTTT.

This clone turned up a few times. J is TRBJ2-4 and V is TRBV28; perhaps D is TRBD1 or TRBD2 (5 bases each). Trimming took off 8 bases at V and 4 bases at J, with 9 bases between the two ends. Germline CDR1 reads MDHEN; CDR2 reads SYDVKM. The CDR3 runs to 12 residues. The CDR3 sequence is CASGWGKNIQYF. DNA of the CDR3: TGTGCCAGCGGGTGGGGGAAAAACATTCAGTACTTC.

This chain links TRBV6-1 with TRBJ2-3; TRBD2 agrees at 12 bases. CDR1 and CDR2 (germline): MNHNS, SASEGT. J was trimmed by 0 bases and V by 2 bases; bases with no gene match: 0. The CDR3 runs 16 residues. The CDR3 bases are TGTGCCAGCAGTGAAACTAGCGGGGGGAGCACAGATACGCAGTATTTT. This sequence encodes CASSETSGGSTDTQYF.

The chain has TRBV19 and TRBJ1-4, with 8 bases lining up with TRBD1. J was trimmed by 8 bases and V by 5 bases; bases with no gene match: 10. Germline assignment: CDR1 LNHDA and CDR2 SQIVND (reference sequence). The CDR3 consists of 15 residues. CDR3 sequence reads: CASSGTGGYREKLFF. In DNA form, the CDR3 reads TGTGCCAGTAGTGGGACAGGCGGCTATCGGGAAAAACTGTTTTTT.

The CDR3 sequence is CASSLLQGDTDTQYF. CDR3 bases: TGTGCCAGCAGCTTACTCCAGGGCGACACAGATACGCAGTATTTT. V and J are TRBV7-9 and TRBJ2-3; tentative D call: TRBD1 (5 bases). CDR3 size: 15 residues. Germline CDR1 SEHNR, CDR2 FQNEAQ (reference sequence). With 2 bases removed from V and 2 bases from J, the gap between germline ends came to 11 bases. The variable domain in full, completed from reference TRBV7-9 and TRBJ2-3, reads DTGVSQNPRHKITKRGQNVTFRCDPISEHNRLYWYRQTLGQGPEFLTYFQNEAQLEKSRLLSDRFSAERPKGSFSTLEIQRTEQGDSAMYLCASSLLQGDTDTQYFGPGTRLTVL.

This clone was counted once. This chain joins TRBV6-6 and TRBJ2-7; no reliable D call. CDR1 is MNHNY, CDR2 SVGAGI, per germline (reference sequence). This CDR3 is built from 15 residues. Between the trimmed V and J ends, which lost 6 bases and 4 bases, there was a span of 19 bases. DNA for the CDR3: TGTGCCAGCAGATCTTACGGTGGCACCACTTACGAGCAGTACTTC. Protein sequence: CASRSYGGTTYEQYF.

The chain couples TRBV30 to TRBJ2-1, with D perhaps assigned TRBD1 or TRBD2 (5 bases each). V was pared by 4 bases and J by 7 bases, with 20 bases between. This CDR3 has 15 residues. Germline V gene lookup returns CDR1 GTSNPN and CDR2 SVGIG (reference sequence). The chain's CDR3 is CAWKKPEGRWNEQFF. CDR3 bases: TGTGCCTGGAAAAAACCCGAGGGGCGATGGAATGAGCAGTTCTTC.

The V call is TRBV6-1, the J call TRBJ1-1; D not resolved. CDR1 is MNHNS, CDR2 SASEGT, per germline. The CDR3 extends over 13 amino acids. Trimming left V 4 bases short and J 1 base short, with 7 bases between. CDR3 in DNA: TGTGCCAGCAGTGGATGGGAGAACACTGAAGCTTTCTTT. Translated, it gives CASSGWENTEAFF.